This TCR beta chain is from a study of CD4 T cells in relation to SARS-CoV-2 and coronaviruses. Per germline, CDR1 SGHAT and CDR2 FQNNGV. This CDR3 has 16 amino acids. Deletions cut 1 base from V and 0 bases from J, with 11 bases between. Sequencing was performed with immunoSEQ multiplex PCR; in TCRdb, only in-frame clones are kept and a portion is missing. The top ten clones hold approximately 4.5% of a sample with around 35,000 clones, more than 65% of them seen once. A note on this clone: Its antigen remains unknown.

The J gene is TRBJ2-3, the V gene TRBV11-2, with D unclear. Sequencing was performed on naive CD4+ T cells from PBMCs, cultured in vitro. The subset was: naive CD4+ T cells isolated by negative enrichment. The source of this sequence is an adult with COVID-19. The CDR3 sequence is CASSLGIHSSTDTQYF. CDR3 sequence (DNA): TGTGCCAGCAGCTTAGGGATTCACTCTAGCACAGATACGCAGTATTTT. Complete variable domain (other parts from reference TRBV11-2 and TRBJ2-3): EAGVAQSPRYKIIEKRQSVAFWCNPISGHATLYWYQQILGQGPKLLIQFQNNGVVDDSQLPKDRFSAERLKGVDSTLKIQPAKLEDSAVYLCASSLGIHSSTDTQYFGPGTRLTVL.